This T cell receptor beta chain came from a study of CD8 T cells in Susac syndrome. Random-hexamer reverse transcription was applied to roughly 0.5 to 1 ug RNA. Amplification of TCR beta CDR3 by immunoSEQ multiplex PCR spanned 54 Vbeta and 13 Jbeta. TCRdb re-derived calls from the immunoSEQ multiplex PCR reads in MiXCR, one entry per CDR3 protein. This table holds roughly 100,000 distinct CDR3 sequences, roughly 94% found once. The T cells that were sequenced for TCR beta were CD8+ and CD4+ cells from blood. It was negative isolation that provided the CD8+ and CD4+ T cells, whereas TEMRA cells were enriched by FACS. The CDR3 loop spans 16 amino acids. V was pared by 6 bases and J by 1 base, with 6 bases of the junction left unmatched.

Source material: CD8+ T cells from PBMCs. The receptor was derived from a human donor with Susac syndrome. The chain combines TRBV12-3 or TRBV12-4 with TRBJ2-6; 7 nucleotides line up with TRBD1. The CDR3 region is CASRTTGSSGANVLTF. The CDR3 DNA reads TGTGCCAGCAGAACGACAGGGTCATCTGGGGCCAACGTCCTGACTTTC.